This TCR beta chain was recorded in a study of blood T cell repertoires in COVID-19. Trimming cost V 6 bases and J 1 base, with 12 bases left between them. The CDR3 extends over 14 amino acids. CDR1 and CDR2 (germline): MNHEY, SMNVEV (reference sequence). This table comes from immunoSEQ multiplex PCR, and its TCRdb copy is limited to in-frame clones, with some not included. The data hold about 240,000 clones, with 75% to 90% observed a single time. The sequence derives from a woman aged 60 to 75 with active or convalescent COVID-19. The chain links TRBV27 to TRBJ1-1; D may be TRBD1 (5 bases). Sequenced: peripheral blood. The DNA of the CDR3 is TGTGCCAGCAGGAATCGACAGACGAACACTGAAGCTTTCTTT. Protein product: CASRNRQTNTEAFF.